These 22 T cell receptor beta chains originate from one sample sequenced in a study of blood T cell repertoires in COVID-19. The protocol was immunoSEQ multiplex PCR, while the TCRdb copy is restricted to in-frame clones and leaves out a portion. The sample lists around 450,000 clones, roughly 91% occurring once. Sequenced input: peripheral blood. These receptors all stem from a woman aged 25 to 39 with acute or convalescent COVID-19.

The V call is TRBV29-1, the J call TRBJ1-2; 9 bases match TRBD1. The J segment lost 6 bases and the V segment lost 6 bases, leaving 5 bases of the junction unmatched. Germline V gene lookup returns CDR1 SQVTM and CDR2 ANQGSEA. The CDR3 is made up of 12 amino acids. Written as DNA, the CDR3 is TGCAGCGTCGGGACAGGGTATAATGGCTACACCTTC. Encoded protein: CSVGTGYNGYTF.

The V and J genes are TRBV19 and TRBJ2-2, with 9 bases aligning to TRBD2. Germline V gene data show CDR1 as LNHDA and CDR2 as SQIVND (reference sequence). The CDR3 has 15 residues. With V trimmed by 3 bases and J by 4 bases, 3 bases remained unmatched. CDR3 residues: CASSILLAGTGELFF. The CDR3 DNA follows: TGTGCCAGTAGTATCCTACTAGCGGGCACCGGGGAGCTGTTTTTT.

The V gene is TRBV2, the J gene TRBJ1-1; TRBD1 matches 8 bases. The CDR3 loop spans 16 amino acids. J was trimmed by 1 base and V by 7 bases; bases with no gene match: 11. CDR1 and CDR2 from the germline V gene are SNHLY and FYNNEI. The CDR3 coding sequence is TGTGCCAGCACCGCCAGCTGGGACAGGACGAACACTGAAGCTTTCTTT. Its protein is CASTASWDRTNTEAFF.

The J gene is TRBJ2-2, the V gene TRBV7-9; 9 bases map to TRBD1. Per the germline V gene, CDR1 is SEHNR and CDR2 is FQNEAQ (reference sequence). V lost 6 bases to trimming and J lost 4 bases; unmatched junction nucleotides: 9. The length of the CDR3 is 16 residues. The CDR3 DNA sequence: TGTGCCAGCAGGAGAGATGGACAGGGGACCACCGGGGAGCTGTTTTTT. As protein: CASRRDGQGTTGELFF.

This sequence joins TRBV10-3 and TRBJ2-5; 7 nucleotides match TRBD2. Per the germline V gene, CDR1 is ENHRY and CDR2 is SYGVKD. The CDR3 covers 12 residues. After removal of 8 bases from V and 5 bases from J, the junction contained 5 bases not matched to a gene. The CDR3 bases are TGTGCCATCTCCTACGGGGGGGAGACCCAGTACTTC. It codes for CAISYGGETQYF.

The chain has TRBV29-1 and TRBJ1-1; D gene unclear. Germline CDR1 reads SQVTM; CDR2 reads ANQGSEA. Trimming stripped 6 bases from V and 3 bases from J, with 2 bases between. This CDR3 comprises 9 residues. The CDR3 here is CSVDTEAFF. For the CDR3, the DNA is TGCAGCGTCGACACTGAAGCTTTCTTT. Together with reference TRBV29-1 and TRBJ1-1, the CDR3 gives the full variable domain: SAVISQKPSRDICQRGTSLTIQCQVDSQVTMMFWYRQQPGQSLTLIATANQGSEATYESGFVIDKFPISRPNLTFSTLTVSNMSPEDSSIYLCSVDTEAFFGQGTRLTVV.

The V and J genes are TRBV15 and TRBJ2-1, with 8 bases that match TRBD1. V gave up 2 bases and J gave up 7 bases; unmatched junction bases: 7. This CDR3 comprises 15 residues. Looked up from germline, CDR1 is LNHNV and CDR2 is YYDKDF (reference sequence). DNA of the CDR3: TGTGCCACCAGCAGATCGGTGACAGGGGTGAATGAGCAGTTCTTC. This translates into CATSRSVTGVNEQFF.

The chain is built from TRBV9 and TRBJ2-6; D not certain. The CDR3 extends over 16 amino acids. V lost 0 bases to trimming and J lost 0 bases, with 7 bases between them. Germline assignment: CDR1 SGDLS and CDR2 YYNGEE. The CDR3 reads CASSVDRFSGANVLTF. The CDR3 DNA follows: TGTGCCAGCAGCGTAGATCGGTTCTCTGGGGCCAACGTCCTGACTTTC.

The chain combines TRBV4-2 with TRBJ1-2, with D tentatively TRBD1 (6 bases). V lost 0 bases, J lost 6 bases, and 14 bases lay in between. The CDR3 is 15 amino acids. Germline lookup yields CDR1 LGHNA and CDR2 YNFKEQ. DNA of the CDR3: TGTGCCAGCAGCCAAGAAAGTAACAGGGCCCATGGCTACACCTTC. Residues: CASSQESNRAHGYTF.

The chain is built from TRBV6-5 and TRBJ1-6; TRBD1 matches 7 bases. This CDR3 has 15 residues. Per germline, CDR1 MNHEY and CDR2 SVGAGI. J gave up 5 bases and V 1 base, and 2 bases lay outside the gene matches. CDR3 protein: CASSYYRGNNSPLHF. In DNA, the CDR3 is TGTGCCAGCAGTTACTACAGGGGCAATAATTCACCCCTCCACTTT.

This clone was seen only once. The chain recombines TRBV6-5 with TRBJ2-5; 8 bases fit TRBD2. Unmatched junction bases numbered 11, after V lost 6 bases and J lost 5 bases. CDR3 length equals 15 residues. Germline loops: CDR1 MNHEY, CDR2 SVGAGI. In DNA, the CDR3 is TGTGCCAGCAGCCAGTACGGGGGGGCCCTGGAGACCCAGTACTTC. The encoded protein is CASSQYGGALETQYF.

V usage is TRBV6-4 and J usage is TRBJ2-7, with 14 positions matching TRBD2. Germline values: CDR1 MRHNA, CDR2 SNTAGT. Trimming took 0 bases from V and 9 from J; bases not matched to a gene: 16. This CDR3 comprises 19 residues. The CDR3 spells CASSDSRTSGGPGCFGQYF. DNA for the CDR3: TGTGCCAGCAGTGACTCCCGGACTAGCGGGGGGCCAGGTTGCTTCGGGCAGTACTTC.

The rearrangement links TRBV28 to TRBJ1-1; D is possibly TRBD1 (5 bases). This CDR3 spans 12 amino acids. V was shortened by 8 bases and J by 4 bases, with 11 bases between the two germline ends. Germline CDR1 MDHEN, CDR2 SYDVKM. CDR3 in amino acids: CASFQGLTEAFF. The CDR3 nucleotides are TGTGCCAGCTTCCAGGGACTCACTGAAGCTTTCTTT.

The J gene is TRBJ1-2, the V gene TRBV20-1; 9 bases align to TRBD1. V lost 3 bases and J lost 5; bases outside the gene matches: 10. In germline, CDR1 is DFQATT, CDR2 SNEGSKA (reference sequence). The CDR3 has 15 residues. CDR3 protein: CSASSGQGIKYGYTF. The CDR3 region has the DNA TGCAGTGCTAGTTCCGGACAGGGGATTAAATATGGCTACACCTTC.

This chain uses TRBV28 with TRBJ2-1; weak D call: TRBD1 (6 bases). CDR3 size: 16 residues. Germline V gene data show CDR1 as MDHEN and CDR2 as SYDVKM. Trimming removed 6 bases at V and 5 bases at J, with 20 bases between. CDR3 sequence: CASRRGAYRADNEQFF. The CDR3 DNA follows: TGTGCCAGCAGGAGGGGTGCATACAGGGCGGACAATGAGCAGTTCTTC.

The chain combines TRBV29-1 with TRBJ2-1; 8 bases align to TRBD2. The germline gives CDR1 SQVTM, CDR2 ANQGSEA. This CDR3 comprises 14 residues. V was pared by 4 bases and J by 4 bases, with 6 bases of the junction left unmatched. CDR3 DNA sequence: TGCAGCGTTGGACGGGGGGGATTATACAATGAGCAGTTCTTC. Its translation: CSVGRGGLYNEQFF.

This clone was counted a single time. V is TRBV7-8 and J is TRBJ2-7; TRBD2 matches 12 bases. CDR1 is SGHVS, CDR2 FQNEAQ, per germline. The V segment lost 1 base and the J segment 2 bases; nucleotides outside the gene matches: 9. The CDR3 has 18 residues. The CDR3 DNA reads as TGTGCCAGCAGCTTAGAGGTGGCTAGCGGGGGGGAAACCTACGAGCAGTACTTC. Its translation is CASSLEVASGGETYEQYF.

There are a few counts of this clone. The chain joins TRBV9 to TRBJ2-7, with 8 bases matching TRBD2. Germline CDR1 is SGDLS and CDR2 is YYNGEE. The V gene end was trimmed by 0 bases and the J gene end by 1 base; junction bases not matched to a gene: 3. This CDR3 has 15 residues. The CDR3: CASSVGPSGSYEQYF. The CDR3 DNA sequence: TGTGCCAGCAGCGTAGGGCCTAGCGGGTCCTACGAGCAGTACTTC.

V is TRBV2 and J is TRBJ1-2; possibly TRBD1 for D (5 bases). V lost 8 bases and J 0 bases, leaving 10 bases between the germline ends. Germline values: CDR1 SNHLY, CDR2 FYNNEI. The CDR3 runs to 13 residues. This CDR3 is CASRRGANYGYTF. CDR3 bases: TGTGCCAGCCGACGGGGGGCTAACTATGGCTACACCTTC.

The J gene is TRBJ1-5, the V gene TRBV15; weak D call: TRBD1 (5 bases). Trimming shortened V by 5 bases and J by 4 bases, and 15 bases separated the two germline ends. This CDR3 spans 15 amino acids. From germline, CDR1 is LNHNV and CDR2 YYDKDF (reference sequence). The CDR3 sequence: CATSGTTAKNQPQHF. CDR3 bases: TGTGCCACCAGCGGAACGACAGCTAAAAATCAGCCCCAGCATTTT. The entire variable domain, with the rest obtained from reference TRBV15 and TRBJ1-5, is as follows: DAMVIQNPRYQVTQFGKPVTLSCSQTLNHNVMYWYQQKSSQAPKLLFHYYDKDFNNEADTPDNFQSRRPNTSFCFLDIRSPGLGDTAMYLCATSGTTAKNQPQHFGDGTRLSIL.

V gene TRBV29-1 combines with J gene TRBJ2-5; D is ambiguous. Germline CDR1 reads SQVTM; CDR2 reads ANQGSEA. The CDR3 is made up of 12 amino acids. V lost 4 bases and J 2 bases, leaving 8 bases between the germline ends. The CDR3 DNA reads as TGCAGCGTTGTTGGCTGGCAAGAGACCCAGTACTTC. This encodes CSVVGWQETQYF.

This clone has only one observation. The gene calls are TRBV7-9 and TRBJ2-2; unclear D gene. Germline lookup yields CDR1 SEHNR and CDR2 FQNEAQ (reference sequence). The germline V and J ends were trimmed by 3 bases and 0 bases, with 8 bases remaining between them. CDR3 length equals 15 residues. The CDR3 DNA sequence: TGTGCCAGCAGCTTTACCCGGGCGAACACCGGGGAGCTGTTTTTT. Its protein is CASSFTRANTGELFF.